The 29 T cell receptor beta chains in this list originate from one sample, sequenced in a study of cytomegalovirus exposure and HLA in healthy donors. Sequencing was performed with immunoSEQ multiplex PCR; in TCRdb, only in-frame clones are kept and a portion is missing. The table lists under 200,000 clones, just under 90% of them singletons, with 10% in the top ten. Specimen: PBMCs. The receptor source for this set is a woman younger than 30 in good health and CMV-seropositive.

In DNA, the CDR3 is TGTGCCAGCAGTAACAGTGGAGGGAATCAGCCCCAGCATTTT. Translated, it gives CASSNSGGNQPQHF. The J gene is TRBJ1-5, the V gene TRBV28, with D hard to call. The CDR3 is 14 amino acids. The germline V and J ends were trimmed by 5 bases and 4 bases, with 12 bases remaining between them. Per germline, CDR1 MDHEN and CDR2 SYDVKM.

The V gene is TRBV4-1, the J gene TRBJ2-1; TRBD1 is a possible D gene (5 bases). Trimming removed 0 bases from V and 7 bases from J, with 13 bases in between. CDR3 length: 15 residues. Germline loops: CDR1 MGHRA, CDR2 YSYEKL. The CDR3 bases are TGCGCCAGCAGCCAAGATTGGACAATCCGGAATGAGCAGTTCTTC. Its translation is CASSQDWTIRNEQFF.

This chain's CDR3 is CASSIVSGKQFF. The CDR3 coding sequence is TGTGCCAGTAGTATAGTAAGCGGTAAGCAGTTCTTC. V gene TRBV19 combines with J gene TRBJ2-1; D is possibly TRBD2 (5 bases). The CDR3 runs to 12 residues. Trimming cost V 1 base and J 11 bases, with 9 bases left between them. Looked up from germline, CDR1 is LNHDA and CDR2 is SQIVND (reference sequence).

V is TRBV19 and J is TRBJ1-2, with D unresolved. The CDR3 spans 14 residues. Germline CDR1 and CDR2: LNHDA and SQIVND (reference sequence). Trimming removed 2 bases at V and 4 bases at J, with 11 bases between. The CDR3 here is CASSIREGFYGYTF. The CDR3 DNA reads TGTGCCAGTAGTATAAGGGAGGGATTCTATGGCTACACCTTC.

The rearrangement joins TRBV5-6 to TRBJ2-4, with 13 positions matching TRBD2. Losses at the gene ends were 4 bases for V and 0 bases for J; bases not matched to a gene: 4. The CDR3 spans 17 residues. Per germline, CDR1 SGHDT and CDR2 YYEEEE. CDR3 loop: CASSRLAGGLAKNIQYF. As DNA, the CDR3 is TGTGCCAGCAGCCGACTAGCGGGAGGCTTAGCCAAAAACATTCAGTACTTC.

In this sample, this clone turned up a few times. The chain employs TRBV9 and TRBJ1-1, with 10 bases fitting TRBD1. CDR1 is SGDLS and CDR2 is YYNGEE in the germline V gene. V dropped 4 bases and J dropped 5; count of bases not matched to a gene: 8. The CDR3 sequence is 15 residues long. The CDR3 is CASSTQTGGGTEAFF. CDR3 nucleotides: TGTGCCAGCAGCACTCAGACAGGGGGCGGGACTGAAGCTTTCTTT.

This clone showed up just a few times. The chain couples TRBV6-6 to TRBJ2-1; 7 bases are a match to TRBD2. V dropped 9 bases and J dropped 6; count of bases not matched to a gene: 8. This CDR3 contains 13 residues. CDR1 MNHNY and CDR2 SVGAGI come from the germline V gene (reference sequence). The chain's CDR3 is CASERGEGNEQFF. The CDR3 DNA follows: TGTGCCAGTGAGCGGGGAGAAGGCAATGAGCAGTTCTTC.

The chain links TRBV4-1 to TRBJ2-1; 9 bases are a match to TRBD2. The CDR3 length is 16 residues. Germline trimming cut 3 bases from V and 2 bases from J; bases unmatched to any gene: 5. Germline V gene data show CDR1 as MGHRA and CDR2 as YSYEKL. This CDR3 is CASSQSLAGTYNEQFF. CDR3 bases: TGCGCCAGCAGCCAGTCTCTAGCGGGAACCTACAATGAGCAGTTCTTC.

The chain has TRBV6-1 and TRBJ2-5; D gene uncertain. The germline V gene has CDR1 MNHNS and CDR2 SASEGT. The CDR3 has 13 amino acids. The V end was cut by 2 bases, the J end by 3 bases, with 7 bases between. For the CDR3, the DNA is TGTGCCAGCAGTGAATGGCAGGAAGAGACCCAGTACTTC. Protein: CASSEWQEETQYF.

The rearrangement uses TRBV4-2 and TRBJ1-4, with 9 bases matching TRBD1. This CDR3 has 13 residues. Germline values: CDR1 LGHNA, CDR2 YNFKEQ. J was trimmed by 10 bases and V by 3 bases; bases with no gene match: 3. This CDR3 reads CASSHSDRGKLFF. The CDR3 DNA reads TGTGCCAGCAGCCACTCGGACAGGGGAAAACTGTTTTTT.

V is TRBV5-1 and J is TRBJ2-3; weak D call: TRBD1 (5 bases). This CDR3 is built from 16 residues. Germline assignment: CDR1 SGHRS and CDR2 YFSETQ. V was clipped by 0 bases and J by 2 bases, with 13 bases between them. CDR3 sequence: CASSLEGNPYTDTQYF. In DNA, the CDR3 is TGCGCCAGCAGCTTGGAGGGGAATCCGTACACAGATACGCAGTATTTT.

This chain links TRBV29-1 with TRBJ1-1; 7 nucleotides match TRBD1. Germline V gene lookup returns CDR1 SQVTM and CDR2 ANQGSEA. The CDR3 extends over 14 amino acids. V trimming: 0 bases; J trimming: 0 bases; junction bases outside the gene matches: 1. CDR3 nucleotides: TGCAGCGTTGAAGAAGGGACAGTGAACACTGAAGCTTTCTTT. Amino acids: CSVEEGTVNTEAFF.

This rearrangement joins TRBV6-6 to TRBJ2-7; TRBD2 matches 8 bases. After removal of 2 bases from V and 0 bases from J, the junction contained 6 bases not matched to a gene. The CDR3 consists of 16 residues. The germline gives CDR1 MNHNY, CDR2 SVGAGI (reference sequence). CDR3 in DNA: TGTGCCAGCAGTTACCCCCGGAGCGGGAGCTCCTACGAGCAGTACTTC. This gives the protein CASSYPRSGSSYEQYF.

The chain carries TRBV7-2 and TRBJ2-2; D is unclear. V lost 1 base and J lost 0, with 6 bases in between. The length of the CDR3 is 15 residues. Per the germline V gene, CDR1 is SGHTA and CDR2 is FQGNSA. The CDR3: CASSLGWPNTGELFF. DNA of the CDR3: TGTGCCAGCAGCTTAGGGTGGCCGAACACCGGGGAGCTGTTTTTT.

The CDR3: CASSSTSGSPYEQYF. CDR3 in DNA: TGTGCCAGCAGCTCCACTAGCGGGAGTCCCTACGAGCAGTACTTC. The chain recombines TRBV7-8 with TRBJ2-7; 11 bases line up with TRBD2. Per germline, CDR1 SGHVS and CDR2 FQNEAQ. This CDR3 region has 15 residues. The V and J ends lost 4 bases and 2 bases, in that order; junction bases with no gene match: 4. The full variable domain, completed using reference TRBV7-8 and TRBJ2-7, is GAGVSQSPRYKVAKRGQDVALRCDPISGHVSLFWYQQALGQGPEFLTYFQNEAQLDKSGLPSDRFFAERPEGSVSTLKIQRTQQEDSAVYLCASSSTSGSPYEQYFGPGTRLTVT.

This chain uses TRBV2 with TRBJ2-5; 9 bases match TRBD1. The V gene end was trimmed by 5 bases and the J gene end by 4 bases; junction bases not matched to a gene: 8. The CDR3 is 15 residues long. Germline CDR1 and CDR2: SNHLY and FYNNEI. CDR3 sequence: CASSRTGTGIETQYF. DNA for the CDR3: TGTGCCAGCAGTAGGACGGGGACAGGGATAGAGACCCAGTACTTC.

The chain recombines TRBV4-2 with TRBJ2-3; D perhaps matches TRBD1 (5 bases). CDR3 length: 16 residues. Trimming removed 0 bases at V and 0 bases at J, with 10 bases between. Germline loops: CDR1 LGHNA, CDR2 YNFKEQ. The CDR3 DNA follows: TGTGCCAGCAGCCAAGAGCAGGGTGACAGCACAGATACGCAGTATTTT. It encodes CASSQEQGDSTDTQYF.

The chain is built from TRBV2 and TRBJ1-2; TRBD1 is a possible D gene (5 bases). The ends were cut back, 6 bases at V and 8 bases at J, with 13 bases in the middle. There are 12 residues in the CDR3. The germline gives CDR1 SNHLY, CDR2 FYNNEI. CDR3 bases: TGTGCCAGCAGAAGGGGTCCAGGGGGCTACACCTTC. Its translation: CASRRGPGGYTF.

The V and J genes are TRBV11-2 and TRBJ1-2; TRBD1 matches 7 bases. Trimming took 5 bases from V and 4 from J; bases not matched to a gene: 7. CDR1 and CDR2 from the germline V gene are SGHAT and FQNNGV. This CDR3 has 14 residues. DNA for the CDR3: TGTGCCAGCAGCCCCAGTACAGGGGTCTATGGCTACACCTTC. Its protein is CASSPSTGVYGYTF.

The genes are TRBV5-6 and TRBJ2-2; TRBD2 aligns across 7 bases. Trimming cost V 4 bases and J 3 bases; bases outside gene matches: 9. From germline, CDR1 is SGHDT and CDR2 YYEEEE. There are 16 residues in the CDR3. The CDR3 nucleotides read TGTGCCAGCAGCGACGCGTTAGCGGGTGACACCGGGGAGCTGTTTTTT. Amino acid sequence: CASSDALAGDTGELFF. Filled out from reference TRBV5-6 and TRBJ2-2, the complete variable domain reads DAGVTQSPTHLIKTRGQQVTLRCSPKSGHDTVSWYQQALGQGPQFIFQYYEEEERQRGNFPDRFSGHQFPNYSSELNVNALLLGDSALYLCASSDALAGDTGELFFGEGSRLTVL.

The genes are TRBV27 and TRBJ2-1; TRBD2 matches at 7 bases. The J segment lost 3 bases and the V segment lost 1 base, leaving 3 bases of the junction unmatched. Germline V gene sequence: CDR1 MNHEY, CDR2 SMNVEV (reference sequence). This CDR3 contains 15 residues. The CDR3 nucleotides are TGTGCCAGCAGTTTATTAGGCGGGAGCTACAATGAGCAGTTCTTC. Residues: CASSLLGGSYNEQFF.

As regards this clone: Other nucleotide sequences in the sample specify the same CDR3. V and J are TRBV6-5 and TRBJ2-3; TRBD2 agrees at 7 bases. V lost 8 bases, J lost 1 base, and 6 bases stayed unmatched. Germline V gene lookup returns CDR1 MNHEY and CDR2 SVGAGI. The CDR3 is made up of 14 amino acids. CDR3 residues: CASARLAGTDTQYF. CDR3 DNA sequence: TGTGCCAGCGCTAGGCTAGCGGGCACAGATACGCAGTATTTT.

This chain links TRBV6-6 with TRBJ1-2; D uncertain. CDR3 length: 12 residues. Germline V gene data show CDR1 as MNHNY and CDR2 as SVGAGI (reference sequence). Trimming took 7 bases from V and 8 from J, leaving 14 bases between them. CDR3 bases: TGTGCCAGCACCGAGGGCCTTGGAGGCTACACCTTC. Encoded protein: CASTEGLGGYTF.

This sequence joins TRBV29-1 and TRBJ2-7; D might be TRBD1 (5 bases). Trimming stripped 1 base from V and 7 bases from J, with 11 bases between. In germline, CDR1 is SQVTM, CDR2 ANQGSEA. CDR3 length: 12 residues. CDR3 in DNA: TGCAGCGTTGAAGGCGACAGTTGGGAGCAGTACTTC. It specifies CSVEGDSWEQYF.

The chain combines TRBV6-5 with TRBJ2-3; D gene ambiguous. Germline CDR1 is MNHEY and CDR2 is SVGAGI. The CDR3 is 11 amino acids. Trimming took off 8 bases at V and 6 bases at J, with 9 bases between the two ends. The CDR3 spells CASQLEDTQYF. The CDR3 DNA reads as TGTGCCAGCCAACTGGAGGATACGCAGTATTTT.

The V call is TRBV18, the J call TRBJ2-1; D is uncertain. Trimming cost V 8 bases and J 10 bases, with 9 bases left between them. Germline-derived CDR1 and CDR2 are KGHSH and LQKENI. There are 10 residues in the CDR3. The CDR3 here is CASRLEEQFF. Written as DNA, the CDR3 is TGTGCCAGCAGATTGGAGGAGCAGTTCTTC.

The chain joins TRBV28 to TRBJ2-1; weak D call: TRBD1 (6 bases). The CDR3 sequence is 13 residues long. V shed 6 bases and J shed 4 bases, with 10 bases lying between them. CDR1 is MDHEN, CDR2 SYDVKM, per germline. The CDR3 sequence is CASSPTGYNEQFF. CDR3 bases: TGTGCCAGCAGCCCCACAGGGTACAATGAGCAGTTCTTC.

CDR3 sequence: CASSEAGGADTQYF. The CDR3 DNA reads TGTGCCAGCAGTGAAGCGGGAGGTGCAGATACGCAGTATTTT. V usage is TRBV6-4 and J usage is TRBJ2-3; 9 bases match TRBD2. CDR3 length equals 14 residues. V lost 3 bases, J lost 4 bases, and 2 bases stayed unmatched. Per germline, CDR1 MRHNA and CDR2 SNTAGT.

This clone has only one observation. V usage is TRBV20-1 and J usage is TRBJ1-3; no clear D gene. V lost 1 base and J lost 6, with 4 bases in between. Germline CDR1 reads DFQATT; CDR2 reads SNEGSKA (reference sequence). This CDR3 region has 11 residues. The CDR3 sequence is CSARGLNTIYF. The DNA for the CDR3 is TGCAGTGCTAGAGGGCTAAACACCATATATTTT.